The 28 T cell receptor beta chains given below trace back to one sample, sequenced in a study of siplizumab effects on memory and regulatory T cells. The repertoire was sequenced with immunoSEQ multiplex PCR; TCRdb's copy has only in-frame clones and lacks some. Among around 100,000 clones listed, over 90% were seen once. Sequencing was done on a sample of non-Treg CD4+ T cells sorted from blood. The source of these receptors is a human donor in good health.

The rearrangement uses TRBV9 and TRBJ1-1, with D uncertain. Germline V gives CDR1 SGDLS, CDR2 YYNGEE. The germline V and J ends were trimmed by 0 bases and 1 base, with 1 base remaining between them. This CDR3 comprises 12 residues. For the CDR3, the DNA is TGTGCCAGCAGCGTAGAGAACACTGAAGCTTTCTTT. As protein: CASSVENTEAFF.

This clone was recorded once. The chain joins TRBV6-1 to TRBJ2-7; D is possibly TRBD1 or TRBD2 (6 bases each). Trimming stripped 7 bases from V and 3 bases from J, with 19 bases between. The germline CDR1 and CDR2 sequences are MNHNS and SASEGT. This CDR3 has 15 residues. The chain's CDR3 is CASKAWGAHLYEQYF. CDR3 DNA sequence: TGTGCCAGCAAAGCCTGGGGGGCCCACCTCTACGAGCAGTACTTC.

The chain recombines TRBV5-1 with TRBJ2-7; 8 bases are a match to TRBD2. Germline CDR1 is SGHRS and CDR2 is YFSETQ. Trimming removed 0 bases from V and 6 bases from J; junction bases left unmatched: 17. The CDR3 is made up of 18 amino acids. CDR3 protein: CASSLAASGRITTFEQYF. Here the CDR3 DNA reads TGCGCCAGCAGCTTGGCCGCTAGCGGGCGCATAACTACCTTCGAGCAGTACTTC.

This clone was picked up a small number of times. The chain has TRBV10-3 and TRBJ2-1, with 12 bases aligning to TRBD2. V lost 6 bases to trimming and J lost 7 bases; unmatched junction nucleotides: 4. The CDR3 totals 14 residues. CDR1 and CDR2 from the germline V gene are ENHRY and SYGVKD. The CDR3 coding sequence is TGTGCCATCAGGACTAGCGGGAGCATTAATGAGCAGTTCTTC. It encodes CAIRTSGSINEQFF.

The V gene is TRBV11-2, the J gene TRBJ1-1; D is uncertain. V dropped 5 bases and J dropped 0 bases, with 4 bases sitting between them. This CDR3 is 12 amino acids long. Germline lookup yields CDR1 SGHAT and CDR2 FQNNGV. CDR3 DNA sequence: TGTGCCAGCAGCCTGATGAACACTGAAGCTTTCTTT. It yields the protein CASSLMNTEAFF.

This clone was found once. The chain is built from TRBV12-5 and TRBJ2-1; D is perhaps TRBD1 (6 bases). This CDR3 has 14 residues. V was pared by 5 bases and J by 5 bases, with 13 bases between. Germline assignment: CDR1 LGHNT and CDR2 FRNRAP. Here the CDR3 DNA reads TGTGCTAGTGGTCCACAGGGCTGGGACAATGAGCAGTTCTTC. Its protein is CASGPQGWDNEQFF.

The chain employs TRBV18 and TRBJ1-3, with 8 bases aligning to TRBD1. The CDR3 extends over 14 amino acids. Germline values: CDR1 KGHSH, CDR2 LQKENI. The junction had 4 bases not matched to a gene; V was cut back by 5 bases and J by 4 bases. CDR3 protein: CASSDRGPGNTIYF. CDR3 nucleotides: TGTGCCAGCTCAGACAGGGGACCCGGAAACACCATATATTTT.

The chain employs TRBV5-1 and TRBJ2-1, with D tentatively TRBD2 (6 bases). V was pared by 0 bases and J by 10 bases, with 14 bases between. CDR1 is SGHRS and CDR2 is YFSETQ in the germline V gene. There are 14 residues in the CDR3. CDR3 nucleotide sequence: TGCGCCAGCAGCTTGGGGGAGGCCGCTCGGGAGCAGTTCTTC. It is translated as CASSLGEAAREQFF.

The rearrangement uses TRBV5-4 and TRBJ2-3, with TRBD2 identical over 10 bases. Unmatched junction bases numbered 8, after V lost 4 bases and J lost 0 bases. Germline-derived CDR1 and CDR2 are SGHNT and YYREEE (reference sequence). This CDR3 is built from 17 residues. This CDR3 reads CASSEPGLATSTDTQYF. CDR3 DNA: TGTGCCAGCAGCGAACCGGGACTAGCGACCAGCACAGATACGCAGTATTTT.

The V gene is TRBV7-3, the J gene TRBJ2-6, with D perhaps matching TRBD1 (6 bases). V was shortened by 5 bases and J by 2 bases, with 22 bases between the two germline ends. Germline values: CDR1 SGHTA, CDR2 FQGTGA. The CDR3 is 19 amino acids. The CDR3 nucleotides read TGTGCCAGCAGCCTCCGCGAGGGACACTACCCACCTGGGGCCAACGTCCTGACTTTC. Amino acid sequence: CASSLREGHYPPGANVLTF.

The chain links TRBV30 to TRBJ2-5; D is perhaps TRBD1 (6 bases). The CDR3 spans 11 residues. Germline V gives CDR1 GTSNPN, CDR2 SVGIG (reference sequence). The V end lost 5 bases, the J end lost 5 bases, and 9 bases lay between the germline ends. CDR3 DNA: TGTGCCTGGGAACAGGGTGAGACCCAGTACTTC. Amino acid sequence: CAWEQGETQYF.

V and J are TRBV6-5 and TRBJ1-2, with 9 bases that match TRBD1. V shed 8 bases and J 4 bases; nucleotides not matched to a gene: 8. Germline V gene sequence: CDR1 MNHEY, CDR2 SVGAGI. CDR3 size: 14 residues. The CDR3 loop is CASRTGTGTYGYTF. CDR3 nucleotide sequence: TGTGCCAGCCGGACCGGGACAGGGACCTATGGCTACACCTTC.

V usage is TRBV5-1 and J usage is TRBJ2-1; 7 bases line up with TRBD2. The CDR3 is 15 amino acids. V shed 4 bases and J 2 bases; nucleotides not matched to a gene: 6. Germline V CDR1 and CDR2: SGHRS, YFSETQ. The DNA of the CDR3 is TGCGCCAGCAGCCCCCGGGACTACGCCTACAATGAGCAGTTCTTC. Translating it yields CASSPRDYAYNEQFF.

This chain links TRBV15 with TRBJ2-6; 8 bases line up with TRBD1. Germline trimming cut 5 bases from V and 0 bases from J; bases unmatched to any gene: 3. This CDR3 contains 16 residues. In germline, CDR1 is LNHNV, CDR2 YYDKDF (reference sequence). The CDR3 protein is CATSATGGSGANVLTF. CDR3 in DNA: TGTGCCACCAGCGCAACAGGGGGCTCTGGGGCCAACGTCCTGACTTTC. Using reference TRBV15 and TRBJ2-6 for the parts outside the CDR3, the full variable domain is DAMVIQNPRYQVTQFGKPVTLSCSQTLNHNVMYWYQQKSSQAPKLLFHYYDKDFNNEADTPDNFQSRRPNTSFCFLDIRSPGLGDTAMYLCATSATGGSGANVLTFGAGSRLTVL.

V and J are TRBV18 and TRBJ1-5; D perhaps matches TRBD1 (5 bases). Between the trimmed V and J ends, which lost 4 bases and 3 bases, there was a span of 13 bases. CDR3 size: 15 residues. Germline CDR1 KGHSH, CDR2 LQKENI. In DNA, the CDR3 is TGTGCCAGCTCACGCTCCGGGGCGTACAATCAGCCCCAGCATTTT. The encoded protein is CASSRSGAYNQPQHF.

The chain joins TRBV27 to TRBJ2-5, with 10 nucleotides matching TRBD2. This CDR3 has 20 residues. In germline, CDR1 is MNHEY, CDR2 SMNVEV (reference sequence). J gave up 4 bases and V 6 bases, and 23 bases lay outside the gene matches. The CDR3 protein is CASSPTAWIPSGRAGETQYF. DNA of the CDR3: TGTGCCAGCAGCCCCACGGCTTGGATCCCCAGCGGGAGGGCGGGAGAGACCCAGTACTTC.

The CDR3 nucleotides read TGCGCCAGCACCACAGTCCCGGGACTAGCGCCACTAACCCCAGAGGTACCCAATGAGCAGTTCTTC. Amino acid sequence: CASTTVPGLAPLTPEVPNEQFF. The genes are TRBV10-1 and TRBJ2-1, with TRBD2 identical over 10 bases. V lost 7 bases to trimming and J lost 6 bases; unmatched junction nucleotides: 30. The germline V gene has CDR1 WNHNN and CDR2 SYGVQD (reference sequence). The CDR3 has 22 amino acids.

The chain employs TRBV5-1 and TRBJ1-1; D remains unclear. Between the trimmed V and J ends, which lost 4 bases and 2 bases, there was a span of 21 bases. Germline CDR1 SGHRS, CDR2 YFSETQ. The CDR3 is 17 amino acids. This CDR3 is CASSAIKPQIFNTEAFF. In DNA, the CDR3 is TGCGCCAGCAGCGCGATTAAGCCCCAAATTTTTAACACTGAAGCTTTCTTT.

The gene calls are TRBV29-1 and TRBJ2-1, with D unclear. Germline assignment: CDR1 SQVTM and CDR2 ANQGSEA. CDR3 size: 12 residues. Deletions cut 7 bases from V and 7 bases from J, with 14 bases between. The CDR3 bases are TGCAGCGGCCACCTCGTCGGGAATGAGCAGTTCTTC. This codes for CSGHLVGNEQFF.

V gene TRBV11-2 combines with J gene TRBJ1-1, with 9 positions matching TRBD1. CDR1 and CDR2 from the germline V gene are SGHAT and FQNNGV. Trimming cost V 0 bases and J 3 bases; bases outside gene matches: 5. The CDR3 runs to 16 residues. CDR3 region: CASSLETGGFYTEAFF. The CDR3 nucleotides read TGTGCCAGCAGCTTAGAGACAGGGGGGTTCTACACTGAAGCTTTCTTT.

The chain employs TRBV2 and TRBJ1-4; TRBD1 matches at 9 bases. The V segment lost 2 bases and the J segment 0 bases; nucleotides outside the gene matches: 7. Germline CDR1 is SNHLY and CDR2 is FYNNEI. The CDR3 is 18 residues long. CDR3 DNA sequence: TGTGCCAGCAGTGAACTGGGACAGGGAACCGCAACTAATGAAAAACTGTTTTTT. Its translation is CASSELGQGTATNEKLFF.

J is TRBJ2-5 and V is TRBV6-5, with 9 bases fitting TRBD2. The CDR3 is 13 residues long. Trimming cost V 8 bases and J 5 bases; bases outside gene matches: 6. CDR1 and CDR2 (germline): MNHEY, SVGAGI. The CDR3 DNA follows: TGTGCCAGCGGTCTAGCGGGATCGGAGACCCAGTACTTC. Protein sequence: CASGLAGSETQYF.

About this clone itself: This sample also contains other DNA sequences that code for the same CDR3. This chain's CDR3 is CSVEGLAGSYNEQFF. In DNA, the CDR3 is TGCAGCGTTGAAGGGCTAGCGGGATCCTACAATGAGCAGTTCTTC. The rearrangement uses TRBV29-1 and TRBJ2-1, with 9 nucleotides matching TRBD2. The CDR3 sequence is 15 residues long. From germline, CDR1 is SQVTM and CDR2 ANQGSEA. The trim removed 1 base at V and 1 base at J, leaving 2 bases unmatched.

The V gene is TRBV5-1, the J gene TRBJ1-1, with 7 positions matching TRBD1. V lost 4 bases and J lost 2; bases outside the gene matches: 8. Per the germline V gene, CDR1 is SGHRS and CDR2 is YFSETQ. The CDR3 runs to 15 residues. The CDR3 DNA reads as TGCGCCAGCAGCCCTCCCGGGACAGCTAACACTGAAGCTTTCTTT. It encodes CASSPPGTANTEAFF.

This clone has a handful of counts. The CDR3 spells CASGPTSGGRRKTGELFF. The CDR3 nucleotides are TGTGCTAGTGGACCTACATCAGGGGGACGGAGAAAAACCGGGGAGCTGTTTTTT. The chain recombines TRBV12-5 with TRBJ2-2, with 7 bases lining up with TRBD1. This CDR3 region has 18 residues. J gave up 5 bases and V 6 bases, and 18 bases lay outside the gene matches. Germline CDR1 is LGHNT and CDR2 is FRNRAP.

The chain couples TRBV15 to TRBJ2-3, with D uncertain. The CDR3 sequence is 14 residues long. V lost 0 bases to trimming and J lost 4 bases, with 8 bases between them. The germline V gene has CDR1 LNHNV and CDR2 YYDKDF (reference sequence). This chain's CDR3 is CATSRDLGADTQYF. CDR3 in DNA: TGTGCCACCAGCAGAGATCTTGGAGCAGATACGCAGTATTTT.

This chain links TRBV7-3 with TRBJ2-1; 7 nucleotides line up with TRBD2. The length of the CDR3 is 16 residues. Germline loops: CDR1 SGHTA, CDR2 FQGTGA. V lost 5 bases and J lost 7; bases outside the gene matches: 14. CDR3 DNA sequence: TGTGCCAGCAGCCCAGGTTCGGGCGGGAGTGTTAATGAGCAGTTCTTC. The encoded protein is CASSPGSGGSVNEQFF.

The chain employs TRBV7-2 and TRBJ2-1, with D possibly matching TRBD2 (5 bases). Trimming cost V 2 bases and J 6 bases, with 8 bases left between them. Germline CDR1 and CDR2: SGHTA and FQGNSA. The CDR3 length is 13 residues. The CDR3 DNA is TGTGCCAGCAGCTTACCAAGCGGCAATGAGCAGTTCTTC. It encodes CASSLPSGNEQFF.